Sequencing of this TCR beta chain was carried out in a study of CXCR3-negative and CXCR3-positive naive CD8 T cells (dated by TCRdb to about 2019). Regarding the research as a whole: In total, roughly 140 million TRB reads were obtained, which works out to roughly 1.5 +/- 0.3 million reads per library. Diversity and physicochemical repertoire analyses were performed on 11 donors pooled from two independent experiments. Naive subsets from five or six donors and memory cells from 3 donors were included in the TRBV-TRBJ cluster analysis.

Broad study findings and their caveats: TRB CDR3s from CXCR3-positive naive cells showed higher hydrophobicity (lower Kidera factor 4), lower energy, and higher strength and volume indices than CXCR3-negative naive cells. Repertoire diversity was comparably high in both naive subsets but much lower in memory CD8+ T cells. Because surface CD5, which has been linked to self-reactivity in mice, was comparable between naive subsets, TCR interaction strength was also inferred from TRB CDR3 physicochemical properties. Because CXCR3 expression was partially decreased after cryopreservation, freshly isolated PBMCs were used for most assays. Similar TRBV-TRBJ usage was shown by naive CXCR3-negative and CXCR3-positive cells from the same donor, whereas distinct patterns were shown by memory cells.

Reads for this sample came from a NextSeq 550. The Human TCR Profiling Kit (MiLaboratory) was used to make UMI-labeled 5' RACE TRB cDNA libraries. cDNA synthesis used the entire amount of extracted RNA, and PCR amplification then used the entire amount of cDNA produced. Libraries were prepared in parallel using an identical number of PCR cycles. For the original study's pipeline: About 50,000 +/- 10,000 unique UMI-labeled TRB cDNA molecules per library were extracted with MIGEC and MiXCR, with at least two reads per UMI required. Each library averaged around 40,000 +/- 10,000 functional in-frame TRB CDR3 nucleotide clonotypes without stop codons. After each sample was downsampled to 5000 UMI-labeled TRB molecules, VDJtools was used to calculate diversity metrics such as normalized Shannon-Wiener and Chao1. Clonotype-size-weighted physicochemical properties of the central five CDR3 residues (interaction energy, strength, volume and Kidera factor 4) were computed in VDJtools. Following TCRdb reprocessing, every CDR3 protein sequence forms one entry, and DNA is not provided. It is TCRdb's table, rather than the study itself, that gives the V and J calls and clone size. This sample's table has entries for about 90,000 distinct CDR3 sequences. About 1.1% of the sample rests with the top ten.

For each CD8+ T cell subset, flow sorting was done in triplicate, and a few hundred thousand cells per subset went directly into RLT lysis buffer. Naive CD8+ T cells were defined stringently as CD45RO-CCR7+CD27+CD95- to exclude memory contaminants. Using standard density gradient centrifugation, peripheral blood mononuclear cells were isolated from buffy coats. A FACSAria III was used to flow-sort naive CXCR3-negative and CXCR3-positive CD8+ T cells. An RNeasy Mini Kit was used to extract total RNA from the sorted cells. Details on this clonotype: Its antigen is currently not known.

The TCR originated in a human donor in good health. Some clones in this sample may be carry-over from other donors' samples. Input material: naive CXCR3- CD8+ T cells from blood. The cell subset or site label on this specimen signifies: CD45RO-CCR7+CD27+CD95- naive CD8+ T cells lacking CXCR3 (TNR3-).

The CDR3 reads CASSQADTSTDTQYF. The V and J segments used are TRBV4-1 and TRBJ2-3; absent DNA, TCRdb's TRBD1 call cannot be checked. The cysteine opens and the phenylalanine closes a CDR3 of 15 amino acids. The coding DNA is unavailable. For CDR1 and CDR2, the germline V gene lists MGHRA and YSYEKL.